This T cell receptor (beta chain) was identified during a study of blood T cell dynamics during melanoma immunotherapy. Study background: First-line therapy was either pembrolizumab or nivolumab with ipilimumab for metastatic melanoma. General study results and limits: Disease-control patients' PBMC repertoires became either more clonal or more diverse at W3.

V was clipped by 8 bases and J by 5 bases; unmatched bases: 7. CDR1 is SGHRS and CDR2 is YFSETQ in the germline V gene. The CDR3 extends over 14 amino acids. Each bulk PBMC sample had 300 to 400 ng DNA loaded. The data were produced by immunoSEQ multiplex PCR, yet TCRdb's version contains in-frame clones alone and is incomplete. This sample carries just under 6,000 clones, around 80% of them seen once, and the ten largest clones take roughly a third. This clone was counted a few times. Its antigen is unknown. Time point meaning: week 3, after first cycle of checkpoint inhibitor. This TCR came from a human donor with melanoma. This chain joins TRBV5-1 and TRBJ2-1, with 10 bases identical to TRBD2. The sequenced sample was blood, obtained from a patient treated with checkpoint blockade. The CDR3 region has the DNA TGCGCCAGTAGGGGACTAGCGCCAGACAATGAGCAGTTCTTC. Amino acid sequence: CASRGLAPDNEQFF.